This passage covers 14 T cell receptor beta chains from one sample sequenced in a study of T-cell reconstitution after alpha-beta-depleted transplantation in children. The TCRbeta library incorporated unique molecular identifiers. TCRdb fed the PCR reads into MiXCR, producing one record per CDR3 protein. The sample includes almost 500,000 distinct CDR3 sequences, about 10% of them seen just once. Sequenced material: PBMCs, taken before TCRalphabeta/CD19-depleted stem cell transplant. These receptors were taken from a child aged 2 to 15 with inherited bone marrow failure, due to receive a stem cell transplant.

Only a few counts were recorded for this clonotype. This sequence joins TRBV30 and TRBJ1-1; D is unclear. The CDR3 spans 13 residues. The V gene lost 4 bases and the J gene lost 0 bases, with 9 bases spanning the gap. Germline lookup yields CDR1 GTSNPN and CDR2 SVGIG (reference sequence). The CDR3 loop reads CAWIADLNTEAFF. CDR3 bases: TGTGCCTGGATAGCAGACCTGAACACTGAAGCTTTCTTT.

The sample holds many counts of this clonotype. DNA of the CDR3: TGTGCCAGCAGCTCGCCGGGACAGGGAATTGGAGTGAATGGCTACACCTTC. Translated: CASSSPGQGIGVNGYTF. The chain employs TRBV7-9 and TRBJ1-2; 9 bases line up with TRBD1. The trim removed 4 bases at V and 6 bases at J, leaving 15 bases unmatched. Germline-derived CDR1 and CDR2 are SEHNR and FQNEAQ (reference sequence). The CDR3 sequence is 17 residues long.

This clonotype was detected only a few times. This chain links TRBV24-1 with TRBJ2-3, with TRBD2 identical over 7 bases. This CDR3 has 17 amino acids. V lost 4 bases and J lost 0; bases outside the gene matches: 9. Germline lookup yields CDR1 KGHDR and CDR2 SFDVKD. CDR3 sequence reads: CATSDWTSGVSTDTQYF. The CDR3 nucleotides read TGTGCCACCAGTGACTGGACCAGCGGGGTTAGCACAGATACGCAGTATTTT.

Ten or more counts support this clonotype. The CDR3 nucleotides are TGCGCCAGCAGCCAAGATCCCCTCCTAGACCCCCAGTACTTC. This encodes CASSQDPLLDPQYF. The chain employs TRBV4-3 and TRBJ2-5; D gene uncertain. Germline values: CDR1 LGHNA, CDR2 YSLEER. Trimming took 0 bases from V and 9 from J, leaving 14 bases between them. The CDR3 is 14 residues long.

Many counts were recorded for this clonotype. This rearrangement joins TRBV5-1 to TRBJ1-3; D may be TRBD1 (5 bases). Germline-derived CDR1 and CDR2 are SGHRS and YFSETQ. With 1 base removed from V and 2 bases from J, the gap between germline ends came to 10 bases. The CDR3 is 15 residues long. CDR3 in DNA: TGCGCCAGCAGCTTGAGCAGGGTCCCTGGAAACACCATATATTTT. Its protein is CASSLSRVPGNTIYF.

This clonotype was found a few times. The rearrangement joins TRBV7-9 to TRBJ2-7, with D perhaps matching TRBD1 (5 bases). Trimming took off 6 bases at V and 3 bases at J, with 18 bases between the two ends. Germline V gene sequence: CDR1 SEHNR, CDR2 FQNEAQ (reference sequence). The CDR3 length is 15 residues. The CDR3 protein is CASSQGEMAFYEQYF. Here the CDR3 DNA reads TGTGCCAGCAGTCAGGGCGAAATGGCTTTCTACGAGCAGTACTTC.

This clonotype was counted at least ten times. The rearrangement joins TRBV7-9 to TRBJ2-7, with D possibly matching TRBD2 (6 bases). The V end lost 5 bases, the J end lost 2 bases, and 16 bases lay between the germline ends. Germline CDR1 SEHNR, CDR2 FQNEAQ (reference sequence). The CDR3 totals 15 residues. The CDR3 region has the DNA TGTGCCAGCAGCCTAATCGCGGGACCAGCCTACGAGCAGTACTTC. It codes for CASSLIAGPAYEQYF.

This clonotype appeared many times. The chain employs TRBV29-1 and TRBJ2-7; 10 positions match TRBD1. CDR3 length equals 14 residues. Trimming cost V 0 bases and J 3 bases; bases outside gene matches: 2. Germline CDR1 reads SQVTM; CDR2 reads ANQGSEA. The CDR3 nucleotides read TGCAGCGTTGAAGATCGGGACAGGGGCTACGAGCAGTACTTC. Residues: CSVEDRDRGYEQYF.

The table lists this clonotype with many counts. The gene calls are TRBV5-1 and TRBJ2-7; D might be TRBD2 (5 bases). CDR1 and CDR2 from the germline V gene are SGHRS and YFSETQ. The CDR3 contains 17 residues. Trimming pared 0 bases from V and 0 bases from J, leaving 16 bases between. The CDR3 DNA follows: TGCGCCAGCAGCTTGGCCTACGAGGGAAGGGTCTCCTACGAGCAGTACTTC. Translated, it gives CASSLAYEGRVSYEQYF.

This clonotype was recorded many times. V is TRBV10-3 and J is TRBJ2-7; D might be TRBD2 (5 bases). Trimming removed 10 bases at V and 7 bases at J, with 17 bases between. The CDR3 length is 12 residues. Looked up from germline, CDR1 is ENHRY and CDR2 is SYGVKD. CDR3 sequence: CATSGYLEEQYF. The DNA of the CDR3 is TGTGCCACTTCGGGGTACCTCGAGGAGCAGTACTTC.

This clonotype has more than one count but fewer than ten. The chain uses TRBV30 and TRBJ1-5; D gene ambiguous. The CDR3 covers 17 residues. Germline CDR1 is GTSNPN and CDR2 is SVGIG (reference sequence). The V gene lost 1 base and the J gene lost 0 bases, with 16 bases spanning the gap. The CDR3 loop reads CAWSAARSDGSNQPQHF. CDR3 DNA sequence: TGTGCCTGGAGTGCAGCCAGATCGGACGGTAGCAATCAGCCCCAGCATTTT.

There are many counts of this clonotype. As DNA, the CDR3 is TGTGCCAGCAGTTTCCCTGAACAAGAGACCCAGTACTTC. As protein: CASSFPEQETQYF. The V and J genes are TRBV28 and TRBJ2-5; no clear D gene. Germline values: CDR1 MDHEN, CDR2 SYDVKM. The CDR3 covers 13 residues. V lost 3 bases and J 2 bases, leaving 7 bases between the germline ends.

This clonotype was found many times. The chain carries TRBV28 and TRBJ2-1; 9 nucleotides match TRBD2. CDR3 size: 16 residues. CDR1 and CDR2 from the germline V gene are MDHEN and SYDVKM. After removal of 3 bases from V and 8 bases from J, the junction contained 11 bases not matched to a gene. The CDR3, as DNA: TGTGCCAGCAGTTTCTGGCTGCGGGAGGGCCTCCATGAGCAGTTCTTC. Protein: CASSFWLREGLHEQFF.

This clonotype appeared many times. The chain links TRBV20-1 to TRBJ2-1, with D hard to call. V lost 3 bases and J 2 bases, leaving 5 bases between the germline ends. Germline CDR1 and CDR2: DFQATT and SNEGSKA (reference sequence). The CDR3 contains 12 residues. The CDR3 loop is CSARVPYNEQFF. CDR3 coding DNA: TGCAGTGCTAGGGTCCCCTACAATGAGCAGTTCTTC.